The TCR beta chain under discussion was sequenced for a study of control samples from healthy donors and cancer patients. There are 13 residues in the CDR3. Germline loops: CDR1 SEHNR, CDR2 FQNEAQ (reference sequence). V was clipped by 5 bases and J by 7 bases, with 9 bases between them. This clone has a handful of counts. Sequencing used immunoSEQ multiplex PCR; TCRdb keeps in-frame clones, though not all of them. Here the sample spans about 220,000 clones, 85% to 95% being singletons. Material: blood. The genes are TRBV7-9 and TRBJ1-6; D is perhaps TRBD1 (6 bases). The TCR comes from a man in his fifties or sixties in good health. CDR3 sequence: CASSLGQNSPLHF. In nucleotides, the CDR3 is TGTGCCAGCAGCCTAGGACAGAATTCACCCCTCCACTTT.